The rows below give T cell receptor beta chains drawn from one sample of a study of cytomegalovirus exposure and HLA in healthy donors. Sequencing was performed with immunoSEQ multiplex PCR; in TCRdb, only in-frame clones are kept and a portion is missing. The profile shows about 130,000 clones, approximately 78% of them singletons. The sequenced material came from PBMCs. The source of these receptors is a human donor in good health. Each CDR3 is given with its conserved first and last residue. Fields, in order: CDR3 protein, CDR3 DNA, clone size, D gene, J gene, V gene. The D gene is left open where the match is weak. The size of a clone is reported for some rows only, either as once, few or many, or as a class for expanded clones.

CASSDWTSGPNEQFF,TGTGCCAGCAGTGACTGGACTAGCGGGCCCAATGAGCAGTTCTTC,.,TRBD2,TRBJ2-1,TRBV2
CASSKGASGGTPYEQYF,TGCGCCAGCAGCAAAGGTGCTAGCGGGGGGACCCCCTACGAGCAGTACTTC,.,TRBD2,TRBJ2-7,TRBV4-3
CASSSDWGSSDF,TGTGCCAGCAGCTCCGACTGGGGCAGCTCGGACTTC,few,.,TRBJ2-5,TRBV7-9
CASSPRGRGSHNEQFF,TGTGCCAGCTCACCACGGGGCAGGGGGTCCCACAATGAGCAGTTCTTC,.,TRBD1,TRBJ2-1,TRBV18
CAWNSGQETQYF,TGTGCCTGGAATAGCGGCCAAGAGACCCAGTACTTC,.,.,TRBJ2-5,TRBV30
CASRPSGSGYEQYF,TGTGCCAGCAGACCTAGCGGGAGCGGGTACGAGCAGTACTTC,few,TRBD2,TRBJ2-7,TRBV11-2
CASSQIGQGTEAFF,TGCGCCAGCAGCCAGATTGGACAGGGCACTGAAGCTTTCTTT,many,TRBD1,TRBJ1-1,TRBV4-3
CASSQAGGRTDTQYF,TGTGCCAGCAGCCAGGCGGGGGGCCGCACAGATACGCAGTATTTT,.,TRBD2,TRBJ2-3,TRBV6-6
CASSLRLRTGSGEKLFF,TGTGCCAGCAGTTTACGTTTAAGGACAGGGAGTGGCGAAAAACTGTTTTTT,few,TRBD1,TRBJ1-4,TRBV27
CASSMRVGGAFF,TGTGCCAGTAGTATGAGAGTCGGGGGAGCTTTCTTT,.,.,TRBJ1-1,TRBV19
CASSKRRDKAGNTIYF,TGTGCCAGCAGCAAACGAAGGGACAAGGCCGGAAACACCATATATTTT,.,.,TRBJ1-3,TRBV9
CASSQGTSGRAIETQYF,TGCGCCAGCAGCCAAGGGACTAGCGGGAGGGCCATAGAGACCCAGTACTTC,.,TRBD2,TRBJ2-5,TRBV4-3
CASSIPGWGHNEQYF,TGTGCCAGCAGCATCCCGGGTTGGGGGCACAACGAGCAGTACTTC,once,.,TRBJ2-7,TRBV6-5
CARKGTSGQRTSGDNEQFF,TGTGCCAGAAAGGGGACTAGCGGGCAACGGACTAGCGGCGACAATGAGCAGTTCTTC,.,TRBD2,TRBJ2-1,TRBV6-4
CASSQEQINVYGYTF,TGCGCCAGCAGCCAAGAACAGATAAATGTCTATGGCTACACCTTC,.,.,TRBJ1-2,TRBV4-1
CASRTRQGATEAFF,TGTGCCAGCAGGACAAGACAGGGGGCAACTGAAGCTTTCTTT,.,TRBD1,TRBJ1-1,TRBV7-2
CASSLDRGSATNEKLFF,TGCGCCAGCAGCTTGGACAGGGGGAGTGCAACTAATGAAAAACTGTTTTTT,.,TRBD1,TRBJ1-4,TRBV5-1
CASALGQGSYGYTF,TGTGCCAGCGCTTTGGGACAGGGTTCCTATGGCTACACCTTC,once,TRBD1,TRBJ1-2,TRBV6-6
CATSIWDRRAEQYF,TGTGCCACCAGCATCTGGGACAGGAGGGCCGAGCAGTACTTC,.,TRBD1,TRBJ2-7,TRBV15
CSVESGTQYF,TGCAGCGTTGAATCGGGGACCCAGTACTTC,.,.,TRBJ2-5,TRBV29-1
CASSTRQFTDTQYF,TGTGCCAGCAGCACCCGACAGTTCACAGATACGCAGTATTTT,.,.,TRBJ2-3,TRBV9
CAGAGDSNQPQHF,TGCGCGGGGGCAGGGGATAGCAATCAGCCCCAGCATTTT,.,.,TRBJ1-5,TRBV6-1
CASTEGAGELFF,TGTGCCAGCACCGAGGGAGCAGGGGAGCTGTTTTTT,once,.,TRBJ2-2,TRBV7-2
CASRDRGLNTEAFF,TGTGCCAGCAGAGACAGGGGGCTGAACACTGAAGCTTTCTTT,.,TRBD1,TRBJ1-1,TRBV2
CASSFGLAGEEAQYF,TGTGCCAGCAGCTTCGGACTAGCGGGGGAAGAGGCCCAGTACTTC,.,TRBD2,TRBJ2-5,TRBV11-2
CASSTRDGPYEQYF,TGTGCCAGCAGTACGCGGGACGGTCCCTACGAGCAGTACTTC,.,.,TRBJ2-7,TRBV27
CASSQDLMGWSYGYTF,TGCGCCAGCAGCCAAGATCTTATGGGTTGGAGCTATGGCTACACCTTC,.,.,TRBJ1-2,TRBV4-1
CASSPQGDTQYF,TGTGCCAGCAGCCCACAGGGAGATACGCAGTATTTT,.,.,TRBJ2-3,TRBV2
CASSSDRGPADTQYF,TGTGCCAGTAGTAGCGACAGGGGACCGGCAGATACGCAGTATTTT,.,TRBD1,TRBJ2-3,TRBV19
CASTIQGASSPLHF,TGTGCCAGTACAATACAGGGGGCCTCTTCACCCCTCCACTTT,.,TRBD1,TRBJ1-6,TRBV19
CASSLEFTGNTIYF,TGTGCCAGCAGCTTAGAGTTCACTGGAAACACCATATATTTT,.,.,TRBJ1-3,TRBV11-2
CASSLFASGGPYNEQFF,TGTGCCAGCAGCTTATTTGCCAGCGGGGGGCCCTACAATGAGCAGTTCTTC,once,TRBD2,TRBJ2-1,TRBV7-2
CASSQFLAGGGSNQPQHF,TGTGCCAGCAGCCAATTCCTAGCTGGGGGCGGGAGCAATCAGCCCCAGCATTTT,.,.,TRBJ1-5,TRBV4-2
CASSYRDRGYEQYF,TGTGCCAGCAGTTACCGGGACAGGGGATACGAGCAGTACTTC,few,TRBD1,TRBJ2-7,TRBV27
CASSGTGITTNEKLFF,TGTGCCAGCAGCGGGACAGGGATAACAACTAATGAAAAACTGTTTTTT,.,TRBD1,TRBJ1-4,TRBV28
CASSLKGGASGYTF,TGTGCCAGCAGCTTAAAGGGGGGGGCTTCTGGCTACACCTTC,.,.,TRBJ1-2,TRBV7-3